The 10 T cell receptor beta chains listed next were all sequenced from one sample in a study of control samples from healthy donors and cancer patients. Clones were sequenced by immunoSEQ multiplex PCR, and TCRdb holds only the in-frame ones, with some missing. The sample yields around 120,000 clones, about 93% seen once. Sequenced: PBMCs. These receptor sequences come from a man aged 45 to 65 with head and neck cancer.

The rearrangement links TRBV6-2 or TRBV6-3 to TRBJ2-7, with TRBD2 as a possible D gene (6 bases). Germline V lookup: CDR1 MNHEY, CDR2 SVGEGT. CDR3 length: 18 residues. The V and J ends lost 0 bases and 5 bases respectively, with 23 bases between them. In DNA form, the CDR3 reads TGTGCCAGCAGTTACTCGTTATCAGGTCTCCCGGGGGACGACGAGCAGTACTTC. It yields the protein CASSYSLSGLPGDDEQYF.

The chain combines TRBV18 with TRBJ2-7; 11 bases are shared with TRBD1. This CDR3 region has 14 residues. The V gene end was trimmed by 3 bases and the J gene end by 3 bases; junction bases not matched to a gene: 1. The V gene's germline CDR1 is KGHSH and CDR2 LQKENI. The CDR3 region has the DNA TGTGCCAGCTCACCCGGGACAGGGGGCTACGAGCAGTACTTC. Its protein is CASSPGTGGYEQYF.

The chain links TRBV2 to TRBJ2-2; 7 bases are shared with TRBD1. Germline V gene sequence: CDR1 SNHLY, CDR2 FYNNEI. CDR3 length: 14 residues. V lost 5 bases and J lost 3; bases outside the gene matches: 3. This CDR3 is CASSPDRDTGELFF. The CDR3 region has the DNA TGTGCCAGCAGTCCAGACAGGGACACCGGGGAGCTGTTTTTT.

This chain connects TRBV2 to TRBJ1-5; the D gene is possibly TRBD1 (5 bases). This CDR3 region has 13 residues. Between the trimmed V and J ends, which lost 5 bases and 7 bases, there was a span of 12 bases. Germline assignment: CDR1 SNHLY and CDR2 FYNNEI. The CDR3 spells CASSRAEGQPQHF. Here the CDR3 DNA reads TGTGCCAGCAGTAGGGCAGAGGGGCAGCCCCAGCATTTT.

The CDR3 here is CASSLGGRDEQYF. CDR3 nucleotide sequence: TGTGCCAGCAGCTTGGGGGGTAGAGACGAGCAGTACTTC. The J gene is TRBJ2-7, the V gene TRBV7-2; tentative D call: TRBD2 (6 bases). This CDR3 contains 13 residues. Germline V gene lookup returns CDR1 SGHTA and CDR2 FQGNSA. The V end lost 3 bases, the J end lost 5 bases, and 11 bases lay between the germline ends.

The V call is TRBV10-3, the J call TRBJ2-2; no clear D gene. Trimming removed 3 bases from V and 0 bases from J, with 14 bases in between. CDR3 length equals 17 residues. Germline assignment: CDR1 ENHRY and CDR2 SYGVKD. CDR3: CAISDPVSASNTGELFF. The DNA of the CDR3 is TGTGCCATCAGTGACCCTGTATCAGCGTCGAACACCGGGGAGCTGTTTTTT.

CDR3 amino acids: CASSSDRDNEKLFF. In nucleotides, the CDR3 is TGTGCCAGCAGCTCTGACAGGGATAATGAAAAACTGTTTTTT. This chain connects TRBV28 to TRBJ1-4; 7 positions agree with TRBD1. There are 14 residues in the CDR3. With 6 bases clipped from V and 4 bases from J, the junction kept 5 bases outside the gene matches. Germline-derived CDR1 and CDR2 are MDHEN and SYDVKM.

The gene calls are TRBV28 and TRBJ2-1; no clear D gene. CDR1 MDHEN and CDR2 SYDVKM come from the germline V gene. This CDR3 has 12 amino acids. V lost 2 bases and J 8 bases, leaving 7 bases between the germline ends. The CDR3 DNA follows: TGTGCCAGCAGTTTAGACGGCTATGAGCAGTTCTTC. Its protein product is CASSLDGYEQFF.

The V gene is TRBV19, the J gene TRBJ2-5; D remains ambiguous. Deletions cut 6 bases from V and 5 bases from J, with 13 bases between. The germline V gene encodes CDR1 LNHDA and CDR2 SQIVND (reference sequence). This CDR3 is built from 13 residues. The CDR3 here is CASRRTVGETQYF. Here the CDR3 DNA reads TGTGCCAGTAGAAGGACGGTTGGTGAGACCCAGTACTTC.

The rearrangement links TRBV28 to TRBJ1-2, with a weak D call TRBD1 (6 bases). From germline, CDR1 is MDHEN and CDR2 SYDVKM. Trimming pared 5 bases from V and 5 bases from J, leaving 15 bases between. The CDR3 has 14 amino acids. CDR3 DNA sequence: TGTGCCAGCAGTGCGTTCGACAGGCAATATGGCTACACCTTC. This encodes CASSAFDRQYGYTF.